Listed below are T cell receptor beta chains from one sample, sequenced in a study of blood T cell repertoires in COVID-19. Clones were read by immunoSEQ multiplex PCR, and TCRdb kept only the in-frame ones, dropping some. The table shows roughly 13,000 clones, with roughly 78% occurring only once. Sequenced material: peripheral blood. Receptor source: a human donor in a cohort sampled during active COVID-19. Each CDR3 is given with its conserved first and last residue. The order of the fields is J gene, V gene, CDR3 protein.

TRBJ1-2 TRBV28 CASSLGLNYGYTF
TRBJ2-2 TRBV6-1 CASSEAIAGTNTGELFF
TRBJ2-2 TRBV2 CASSPRAGSTGELFF
TRBJ1-1 TRBV6-5 CASRTGRPNTEAFF
TRBJ1-2 TRBV3-1/TRBV3-2 CASSPTFRGRGGYTF
TRBJ1-5 TRBV19 CASSSWTDQPQHF
TRBJ1-3 TRBV10-3 CAISEYDSGAGNTIYF
TRBJ2-1 TRBV6-5 CASSSSGGSYNEQFF
TRBJ2-6 TRBV7-8 CASSLRSGTGRSGANVLTF
TRBJ1-5 TRBV5-8 CASSLNGNQPQHF
TRBJ2-2 TRBV6-5 CASRTSGGYTGELFF
TRBJ1-2 TRBV3-1/TRBV3-2 CASSQQGLSYVNGYTF
TRBJ2-2 TRBV2 CASSEAPSLTGELFF
TRBJ2-3 TRBV6-2/TRBV6-3 CASSFRTVADTQYF
TRBJ2-7 TRBV15 CATSRGSGGDDEQYF
TRBJ2-1 TRBV19 CASSWGLADFSSYNEQFF
TRBJ1-2 TRBV29-1 CSVGGQGTGYGYTF
TRBJ2-5 TRBV15 CATSRNTGGETQYF
TRBJ2-7 TRBV5-6 CASSSAVAYAQYF
TRBJ1-1 TRBV7-8 CASSLATGLNTEAFF
TRBJ1-5 TRBV3-1/TRBV3-2 CASSQTWSQPQHF
TRBJ2-5 TRBV29-1 CSVPSSGGYQETQYF
TRBJ2-1 TRBV4-1 CASSQDSPSVNEQFF
TRBJ1-1 TRBV7-9 CASSLSAANTEAFF
TRBJ1-5 TRBV4-1 CASSWDRVNQPQHF
TRBJ2-1 TRBV5-1 CASSFTGTDEQFF
TRBJ1-2 TRBV30 CAWSPGTGDGYTF
TRBJ1-3 TRBV2 CASSVSPGGFSGNTIYF
TRBJ1-3 TRBV19 CASSIDGGPRNTIYF
TRBJ2-5 TRBV7-9 CASSGRRLAGGYPQETQYF
TRBJ2-2 TRBV15 CATSLLGLNTGELFF
TRBJ2-1 TRBV15 CATSGLAGGRVYNEQFF
TRBJ2-7 TRBV6-6 CASSYPLAGGPHEQYF
TRBJ2-7 TRBV5-1 CASSSGYEQYF
TRBJ1-5 TRBV7-2 CASSPPGQSNQPQHF
TRBJ2-7 TRBV6-5 CASSPGQLYEQYF
TRBJ2-3 TRBV3-1/TRBV3-2 CASSSRGGRTDTQYF
TRBJ2-2 TRBV6-5 CASSTDSRGTGELFF
TRBJ1-1 TRBV30 CAFKGQGAMDGKAFF
TRBJ1-2 TRBV29-1 CSVEDLAGPRFYGYTF
TRBJ2-1 TRBV10-3 CAISGQGVNEQFF